This section outlines one T cell receptor (beta chain) sequence together with its context. The data stem from a study of blood T cell repertoires in COVID-19. Study-level information: The United States, Italy and Spain were the sources of the acute and convalescent COVID-19 samples. The cDNA or gDNA used as material had been derived from T cells, B-cell-depleted T cells, or PBMCs.

Per germline, CDR1 MNHEY and CDR2 SVGAGI. The CDR3 is 15 amino acids. The V gene lost 6 bases and the J gene lost 3 bases, with 17 bases spanning the gap. Authors' analysis steps: Using reference gene primer amplification, nucleated cell counts were estimated. Profiled with immunoSEQ multiplex PCR; TCRdb holds only in-frame clones, not every one. V, J and clone size were drawn from that table, and D and trimming were deduced from the DNA. This sample has approximately 150,000 clones, with approximately 84% found just once. The receptor was isolated from a human donor in a cohort sampled during active COVID-19. Sequenced material: peripheral blood. V and J are TRBV6-5 and TRBJ1-2; TRBD1 is a possible D gene (6 bases). In nucleotides, the CDR3 is TGTGCCAGCAGCCAAGGGTTCGCAGGGGACTATGGCTACACCTTC. The encoded protein is CASSQGFAGDYGYTF.